This is a list of T cell receptor beta chains from one sample in a study of cytomegalovirus exposure and HLA in healthy donors. Generated by immunoSEQ multiplex PCR, the TCRdb table keeps only in-frame clones and is missing some. The sample consists of fewer than 110,000 clones, around 77% of them appearing once. The sequenced sample was PBMCs. The receptors stem from a man aged 50-59 years in good health and CMV-seropositive. The CDR3 runs from the conserved cysteine through the conserved F or W. D genes are given only for firm matches. The size field is filled for only some rows; it gives once, few, many or a size class.

J: TRBJ2-1
V: TRBV28
size: -
D: -
DNA: TGTGCCAGCAGTTTAACGCGGTTTGAGCAGTTCTTC
CDR3: CASSLTRFEQFF

J: TRBJ2-1
V: TRBV4-3
size: -
D: -
DNA: TGCGCCAGCAGCCAAGTCCCCGGGAGTCTTTATGAGCAGTTCTTC
CDR3: CASSQVPGSLYEQFF

J: TRBJ2-2
V: TRBV14
size: -
D: TRBD2
DNA: TGTGCCAGCAGCCAAGTTGCGGGAGGAGACACCGGGGAGCTGTTTTTT
CDR3: CASSQVAGGDTGELFF

J: TRBJ2-1
V: TRBV28
size: -
D: -
DNA: TGTGCCAGCAGAGAAGTGGCAGGGGCGGGTGAGCAGTTCTTC
CDR3: CASREVAGAGEQFF

J: TRBJ2-3
V: TRBV5-1
size: -
D: -
DNA: TGCGCCAGCAGCTTGGGAACTGGGGGGACCATCACAGATACGCAGTATTTT
CDR3: CASSLGTGGTITDTQYF

J: TRBJ2-7
V: TRBV27
size: -
D: TRBD2
DNA: TGTGCCAGCAGGACCGGGACTAGGGGCGAGCAGTACTTC
CDR3: CASRTGTRGEQYF

J: TRBJ2-3
V: TRBV5-4
size: -
D: -
DNA: TGTGCCAGCAGCCCTGGAGGAGGCACAGATACGCAGTATTTT
CDR3: CASSPGGGTDTQYF

J: TRBJ2-1
V: TRBV27
size: -
D: -
DNA: TGTGCCAGCAGTGGCCATTCCTACAATGAGCAGTTCTTC
CDR3: CASSGHSYNEQFF

J: TRBJ2-2
V: TRBV15
size: -
D: TRBD1
DNA: TGTGCCACCAGCGCCCATCAGGGGGCCAGCGGGGAGCTGTTTTTT
CDR3: CATSAHQGASGELFF

J: TRBJ2-3
V: TRBV19
size: once
D: TRBD2
DNA: TGTGCCAGTAGCCTAACAACTAGCGGGAGGGCCCCAGATACGCAGTATTTT
CDR3: CASSLTTSGRAPDTQYF

J: TRBJ2-5
V: TRBV7-8
size: -
D: TRBD1
DNA: TGTGCCAGTCGAAAACAGGGGCCGGGGGAGACCCAGTACTTC
CDR3: CASRKQGPGETQYF

J: TRBJ2-3
V: TRBV4-2
size: -
D: TRBD2
DNA: TGTGCCAGCAGCCAAGAGGCTAGCGGGAACACAGATACGCAGTATTTT
CDR3: CASSQEASGNTDTQYF

J: TRBJ2-7
V: TRBV6-6
size: -
D: TRBD2
DNA: TGTGCCAGCAGTAACGGGGCGACTAGCGGCTACGAGCAGTACTTC
CDR3: CASSNGATSGYEQYF

J: TRBJ2-3
V: TRBV4-1
size: -
D: TRBD2
DNA: TGCGCCAGCAGCCAAGATCCCTCTAGCGGGAGAGTCGGTAGCACAGATACGCAGTATTTT
CDR3: CASSQDPSSGRVGSTDTQYF

J: TRBJ2-6
V: TRBV5-6
size: -
D: -
DNA: TGTGCCAGCAGCTTTGACAGGCACTCTGGGGCCAACGTCCTGACTTTC
CDR3: CASSFDRHSGANVLTF

J: TRBJ1-1
V: TRBV7-3
size: once
D: -
DNA: TGTGCCAGCAGCAGAGGACAGTTGAACACTGAAGCTTTCTTT
CDR3: CASSRGQLNTEAFF

J: TRBJ1-2
V: TRBV29-1
size: -
D: TRBD1
DNA: TGCAGCGTTGCCCGACAGGGGTTGACGGGCTACACCTTC
CDR3: CSVARQGLTGYTF

J: TRBJ2-7
V: TRBV27
size: -
D: TRBD2
DNA: TGTGCCAGCAGTCCAAGACTAGCGAGAGATTACGAGCAGTACTTC
CDR3: CASSPRLARDYEQYF

J: TRBJ2-5
V: TRBV28
size: -
D: TRBD2
DNA: TGTGCCAGCAGTACCCAGCGGGGAGGAGGTGAGACCCAGTACTTC
CDR3: CASSTQRGGGETQYF

J: TRBJ2-2
V: TRBV10-3
size: few
D: TRBD2
DNA: TGTGCCATCACCACGGGACTAGCGACGAACACCGGGGAGCTGTTTTTT
CDR3: CAITTGLATNTGELFF

J: TRBJ2-5
V: TRBV28
size: -
D: TRBD1
DNA: TGTGCCAGCAGTAGAACAGGGGGGACGGAGACCCAGTACTTC
CDR3: CASSRTGGTETQYF

J: TRBJ2-1
V: TRBV5-6
size: -
D: -
DNA: TGTGCCAGCAGCCCTATGCGGGGTGGGTCCTACAATGAGCAGTTCTTC
CDR3: CASSPMRGGSYNEQFF

J: TRBJ2-3
V: TRBV2
size: -
D: -
DNA: TGTGCCAGCTCGGTCGACTTTACTAGCACAGATACGCAGTATTTT
CDR3: CASSVDFTSTDTQYF

J: TRBJ1-5
V: TRBV10-2
size: -
D: -
DNA: TGCGCCAGCAGTGAGGGGGGGGCGGGGACCCAGCCCCAGCATTTT
CDR3: CASSEGGAGTQPQHF

J: TRBJ2-2
V: TRBV29-1
size: -
D: TRBD2
DNA: TGCAGCGTTGACCAGGGACTAGTCGCCGGGGAGCTGTTTTTT
CDR3: CSVDQGLVAGELFF

J: TRBJ2-1
V: TRBV6-5
size: few
D: TRBD1
DNA: TGTGCCAGCAGAGACAGGGGTTCGGGTGAGCAGTTCTTC
CDR3: CASRDRGSGEQFF

J: TRBJ2-5
V: TRBV11-2
size: -
D: -
DNA: TGTGCCAGCAGCTTAGATGGGACATCCCTGGGGGAGACCCAGTACTTC
CDR3: CASSLDGTSLGETQYF

J: TRBJ2-7
V: TRBV5-1
size: -
D: TRBD1
DNA: TGCGCCAGCAGCTCCGGGACAGGGGACTACGAGCAGTACTTC
CDR3: CASSSGTGDYEQYF

J: TRBJ1-4
V: TRBV7-8
size: few
D: -
DNA: TGTGCCAGCAGCCTGGGGCCGAATGAAAAACTGTTTTTT
CDR3: CASSLGPNEKLFF

J: TRBJ1-1
V: TRBV7-8
size: -
D: -
DNA: TGTGCCAGCAGCCCCCAGGGCCTTGAAGCTTTCTTT
CDR3: CASSPQGLEAFF

J: TRBJ2-3
V: TRBV7-9
size: -
D: TRBD2
DNA: TGTGCCAGCAGCTTTAGCGGGAGCGGTGCAGATACGCAGTATTTT
CDR3: CASSFSGSGADTQYF

J: TRBJ2-3
V: TRBV27
size: -
D: TRBD2
DNA: TGTGCCAGCAGTCTAATGACTAGCGGATCCACAGATACGCAGTATTTT
CDR3: CASSLMTSGSTDTQYF

J: TRBJ2-7
V: TRBV6-5
size: -
D: TRBD1
DNA: TGTGCCAGCACCCGGGGGACAGGACCCGGGTACGAGCAGTACTTC
CDR3: CASTRGTGPGYEQYF

J: TRBJ1-4
V: TRBV6-1
size: once
D: TRBD1
DNA: TGTGCCAGCAGTACTGGACAGGCAGGGTATGGAAAACTGTTTTTT
CDR3: CASSTGQAGYGKLFF

J: TRBJ2-1
V: TRBV7-2
size: -
D: -
DNA: TGTGCCAGCAGCTTCAACTATGAGCAGTTCTTC
CDR3: CASSFNYEQFF

J: TRBJ2-7
V: TRBV19
size: -
D: -
DNA: TGTGCCAGTAGCCCCGGGACTTACAACACCCCCTACGAGCAGTACTTC
CDR3: CASSPGTYNTPYEQYF

J: TRBJ2-3
V: TRBV5-1
size: -
D: -
DNA: TGCGCCAGCAGCTCCCCCTTTCAGGGTAATACGCAGTATTTT
CDR3: CASSSPFQGNTQYF

J: TRBJ2-2
V: TRBV18
size: -
D: TRBD1
DNA: TGTGCCAGCTCACGGAGGACAGGGTACACCGGGGAGCTGTTTTTT
CDR3: CASSRRTGYTGELFF

J: TRBJ2-7
V: TRBV6-1
size: -
D: TRBD1
DNA: TGTGCCAGCAGTGAACCCGACAGGGTGAGGTACGAGCAGTACTTC
CDR3: CASSEPDRVRYEQYF

J: TRBJ1-5
V: TRBV28
size: -
D: -
DNA: TGTGCCAGCAGTTTTATGTCGGGTACCCAGCCCCAGCATTTT
CDR3: CASSFMSGTQPQHF

J: TRBJ1-5
V: TRBV7-8
size: -
D: -
DNA: TGTGCCAGCACTCCCGAGGGGGTGACAGTTAGCAATCAGCCCCAGCATTTT
CDR3: CASTPEGVTVSNQPQHF

J: TRBJ2-1
V: TRBV7-9
size: -
D: TRBD1
DNA: TGTTCCAGCAGCTTCCCGGGACAGGGTTACAATGAGCAGTTCTTC
CDR3: CSSSFPGQGYNEQFF

J: TRBJ2-3
V: TRBV7-9
size: few
D: TRBD2
DNA: TGTGCCAGCAGCCAGACTAGCGGGAAGGGCACAGATACGCAGTATTTT
CDR3: CASSQTSGKGTDTQYF

J: TRBJ2-3
V: TRBV19
size: -
D: TRBD1
DNA: TGTGCCAGTAGTCCCAGACAGGGAACTGGTGGCACAGATACGCAGTATTTT
CDR3: CASSPRQGTGGTDTQYF

J: TRBJ2-1
V: TRBV19
size: -
D: -
DNA: TGTGCCAGTAGTATAAGAGGGATACGAGACAATGAGCAGTTCTTC
CDR3: CASSIRGIRDNEQFF

J: TRBJ2-1
V: TRBV7-9
size: -
D: -
DNA: TGTGCCAGCAGCTTCTTCTCGCTCTCGGGGGAAGAGAATGAGCAGTTCTTC
CDR3: CASSFFSLSGEENEQFF

J: TRBJ2-2
V: TRBV16
size: -
D: -
DNA: TGTGCCAGCAGCCAATCAGGGGAATCCGGGGAGCTGTTTTTT
CDR3: CASSQSGESGELFF

J: TRBJ1-6
V: TRBV9
size: -
D: TRBD1
DNA: TGTGCCAGCAGCACCCCCGGGACAGGGAATTCACCCCTCCACTTT
CDR3: CASSTPGTGNSPLHF

J: TRBJ2-1
V: TRBV30
size: -
D: TRBD2
DNA: TGTGCCTGGAGTGCCATCGGCAGGGCAACTAGCGGGGGCTACAATGAGCAGTTCTTC
CDR3: CAWSAIGRATSGGYNEQFF

J: TRBJ1-3
V: TRBV7-9
size: -
D: TRBD1
DNA: TGTGCCAGCACCTTAATGGGACAGGGCCGCTCTGGAAACACCATATATTTT
CDR3: CASTLMGQGRSGNTIYF

J: TRBJ2-3
V: TRBV2
size: -
D: -
DNA: TGTGCCAGCAGGGGAGACGTAGATACGCAGTATTTT
CDR3: CASRGDVDTQYF

J: TRBJ1-5
V: TRBV7-6
size: -
D: TRBD1
DNA: TGTGCCAGCAGCCCGGGGACAGCGAATCAGCCCCAGCATTTT
CDR3: CASSPGTANQPQHF

J: TRBJ1-1
V: TRBV29-1
size: -
D: TRBD1
DNA: TGCAGCGTTCTCTTGGACAGGCCCGAGGTGAACACTGAAGCTTTCTTT
CDR3: CSVLLDRPEVNTEAFF

J: TRBJ1-1
V: TRBV28
size: once
D: TRBD1
DNA: TGTGCCAGCAGTTCCATGCGGGACAGGGGGACCCGGTCTGAAGCTTTCTTT
CDR3: CASSSMRDRGTRSEAFF

J: TRBJ2-1
V: TRBV7-3
size: -
D: TRBD2
DNA: TGTGCCAGCAGCCCTGGACTAGCGGGCGTTGAGCAGTTCTTC
CDR3: CASSPGLAGVEQFF

J: TRBJ2-2
V: TRBV6-1
size: -
D: -
DNA: TGTGCCAGCAGTGAGACACGTCCCGGGGAGCTGTTTTTT
CDR3: CASSETRPGELFF

J: TRBJ1-5
V: TRBV25-1
size: -
D: TRBD1
DNA: TGTGCCAGCAGTGGGGACAGGTCCAATCAGCCCCAGCATTTT
CDR3: CASSGDRSNQPQHF

J: TRBJ2-2
V: TRBV7-9
size: once
D: TRBD1
DNA: TGTGCCAGCAGCTTAGTAGGATTCCGGGACAGGGGAACCGGGGAGCTGTTTTTT
CDR3: CASSLVGFRDRGTGELFF